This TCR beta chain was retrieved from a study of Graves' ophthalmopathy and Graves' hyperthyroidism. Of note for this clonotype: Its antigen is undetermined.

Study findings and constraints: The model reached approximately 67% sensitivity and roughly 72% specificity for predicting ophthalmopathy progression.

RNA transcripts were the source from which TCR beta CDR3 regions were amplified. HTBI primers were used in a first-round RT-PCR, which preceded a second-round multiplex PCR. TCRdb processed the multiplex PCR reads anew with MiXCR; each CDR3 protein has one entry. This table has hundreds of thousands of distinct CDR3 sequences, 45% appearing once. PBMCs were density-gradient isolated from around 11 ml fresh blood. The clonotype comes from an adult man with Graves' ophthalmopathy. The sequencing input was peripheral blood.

The CDR3 sequence: CASSLAAQGAREKLFF. The CDR3 DNA follows: TGTGCCAGCAGCTTAGCGGCACAGGGGGCGCGTGAAAAACTGTTTTTT. The V gene is TRBV7-8, the J gene TRBJ1-4, with 9 positions matching TRBD1. This CDR3 comprises 16 residues. From germline, CDR1 is SGHVS and CDR2 FQNEAQ. The trim removed 0 bases at V and 7 bases at J, leaving 6 bases unmatched.